This T cell receptor beta chain is from a study of T cell repertoires in ileal Crohn's disease. Across the study: At surgery, around 40% of patients smoked, with median disease duration 7.9 years. Biopsies at the proximal margin of the resected specimen form MI samples. TCRB immunosequencing input was around 460 nanograms of biopsy DNA per sample. Findings and caveats of the study: Clonality above 26.8% at surgery always came with endoscopic recurrence.

Sequenced by immunoSEQ multiplex PCR; TCRdb stores in-frame clones only, minus some. The data hold around 7,300 clones, with about 78% observed a single time. As for time point: proximal margin of the surgical specimen (macroscopically non-inflamed). This clone has a single count. The antigen remains unidentified. Germline CDR1 LNHDA, CDR2 SQIVND (reference sequence). The CDR3 contains 16 residues. The germline V and J ends were trimmed by 5 bases and 0 bases, with 15 bases remaining between them. This clonotype was obtained from an adult with Crohn's disease. The genes are TRBV19 and TRBJ2-3, with D unclear. Sequenced input: ileal tissue. This CDR3 reads CASSARVTASTDTQYF. The CDR3 coding sequence is TGTGCCAGTAGTGCACGCGTTACGGCCAGCACAGATACGCAGTATTTT. The full variable domain, with the rest looked up from reference TRBV19 and TRBJ2-3, is DGGITQSPKYLFRKEGQNVTLSCEQNLNHDAMYWYRQDPGQGLRLIYYSQIVNDFQKGDIAEGYSVSREKKESFPLTVTSAQKNPTAFYLCASSARVTASTDTQYFGPGTRLTVL.